The rows below give T cell receptor beta chains drawn from one sample of a study of CD8+ T cells in alopecia areata. Method: immunoSEQ multiplex PCR; TCRdb's copy keeps in-frame clones and lacks some. Seen here are roughly 64,000 clones, roughly 40% observed once, and the top ten hold approximately 50%. Material for sequencing was NKG2D-low CD8+ T cells sorted from blood. The receptor set was obtained from a human donor with alopecia areata. Each CDR3 is given with its conserved first and last residue. A D gene is named only where the DNA matches it firmly. Some rows have no size entry. The others give once, few or many, or a class for an expanded clone.

size: few; V: TRBV29-1; D: .; J: TRBJ2-7; CDR3: CSVYPDGAGEQYF; DNA: TGCAGCGTTTATCCTGACGGGGCTGGGGAGCAGTACTTC
size: once; V: TRBV2; D: .; J: TRBJ2-4; CDR3: CASSVDRRGDAKNIQYF; DNA: TGTGCCAGCAGTGTTGACCGCAGGGGAGACGCCAAAAACATTCAGTACTTC
size: .; V: TRBV5-6; D: .; J: TRBJ2-7; CDR3: CASSLGHRVSYEQYF; DNA: TGTGCCAGCAGCTTGGGGCACAGGGTTTCCTACGAGCAGTACTTC
size: few; V: TRBV6-6; D: TRBD1; J: TRBJ2-5; CDR3: CASNQGATQETQYF; DNA: TGTGCCAGCAATCAGGGGGCGACGCAAGAGACCCAGTACTTC
size: few; V: TRBV7-9; D: .; J: TRBJ2-1; CDR3: CASSPKGDEQFF; DNA: TGTGCCAGCAGCCCAAAGGGGGATGAGCAGTTCTTC
size: few; V: TRBV4-3; D: .; J: TRBJ2-1; CDR3: CASSQDVWRENNEQFF; DNA: TGCGCCAGCAGCCAAGATGTTTGGCGAGAGAACAATGAGCAGTTCTTC
size: .; V: TRBV30; D: TRBD1; J: TRBJ1-1; CDR3: CAWTRGTGVTEAFF; DNA: TGTGCCTGGACTAGGGGGACAGGGGTGACTGAAGCTTTCTTT
size: .; V: TRBV29-1; D: .; J: TRBJ1-4; CDR3: CSVAPRGATNEKLFF; DNA: TGCAGCGTGGCCCCCAGGGGTGCAACTAATGAAAAACTGTTTTTT
size: .; V: TRBV27; D: .; J: TRBJ2-7; CDR3: CASSRWQGPYEQYF; DNA: TGTGCCAGCAGTAGGTGGCAGGGACCCTACGAGCAGTACTTC
size: .; V: TRBV9; D: .; J: TRBJ1-5; CDR3: CASSVDGEWSNQPQHF; DNA: TGTGCCAGCAGCGTAGACGGGGAGTGGAGCAATCAGCCCCAGCATTTT
size: .; V: TRBV7-9; D: .; J: TRBJ2-3; CDR3: CASSGTVTADTQYF; DNA: TGTGCCAGCAGCGGAACGGTGACGGCAGATACGCAGTATTTT